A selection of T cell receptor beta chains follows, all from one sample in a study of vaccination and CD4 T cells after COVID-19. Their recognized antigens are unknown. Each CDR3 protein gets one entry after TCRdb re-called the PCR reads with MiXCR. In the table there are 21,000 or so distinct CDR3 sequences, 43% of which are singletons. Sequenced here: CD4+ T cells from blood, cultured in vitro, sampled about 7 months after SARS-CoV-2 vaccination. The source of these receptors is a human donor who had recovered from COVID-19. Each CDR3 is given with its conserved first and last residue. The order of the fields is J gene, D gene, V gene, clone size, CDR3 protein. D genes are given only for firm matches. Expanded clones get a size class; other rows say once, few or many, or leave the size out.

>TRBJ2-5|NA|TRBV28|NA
CASSRPGLLQETQYF
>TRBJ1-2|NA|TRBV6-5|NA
CASSYSAAAGYGYTF
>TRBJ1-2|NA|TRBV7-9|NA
CASSLGFGDGDYGYTF
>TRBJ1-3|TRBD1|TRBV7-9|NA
CASSWTGLGSGNTIYF
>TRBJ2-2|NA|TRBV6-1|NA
CASSGIRGITGELFF
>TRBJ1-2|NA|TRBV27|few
CASSLRQPSNYGYTF
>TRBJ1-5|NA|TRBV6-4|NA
CASRPSEGRRPQHF
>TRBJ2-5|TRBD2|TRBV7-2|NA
CASSSGLAGGLQETQYF
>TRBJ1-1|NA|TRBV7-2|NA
CASSTNQGVAFF
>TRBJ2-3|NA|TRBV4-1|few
CASSQGDWLPRTDTQYF
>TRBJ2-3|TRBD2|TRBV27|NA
CASSFLGTSGSTDTQYF
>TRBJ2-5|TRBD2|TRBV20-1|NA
CSARDPRGEGRETQYF
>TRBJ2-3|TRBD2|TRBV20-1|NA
CSASLLAGGGDTQYF
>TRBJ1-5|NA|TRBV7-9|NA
CASSPYEDSQPQHF
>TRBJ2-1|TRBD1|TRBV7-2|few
CASSANRGPDNEQFF
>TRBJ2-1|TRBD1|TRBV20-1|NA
CSGQGGYNEQFF
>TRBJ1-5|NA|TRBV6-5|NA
CASSSQGGNQPQHF
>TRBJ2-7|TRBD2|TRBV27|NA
CASRLGGLAAHEQYF
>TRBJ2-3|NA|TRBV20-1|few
CSASPGRPSFTDTQYF
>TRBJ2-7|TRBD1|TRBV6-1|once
CASSRDRGYEAAREQYF
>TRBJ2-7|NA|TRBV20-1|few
CSARDGRGRFYEQYF
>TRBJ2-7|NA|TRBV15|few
CATSRGLGQSYEQYF
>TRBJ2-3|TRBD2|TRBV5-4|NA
CASSFSSGIGTDTQYF
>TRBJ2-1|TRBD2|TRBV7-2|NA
CASSLGGLAPNNEQFF